This is a list of T cell receptor beta chains from one sample in a study of cytomegalovirus exposure and HLA in healthy donors. Here immunoSEQ multiplex PCR was the method, and the copy in TCRdb shows in-frame clones only, minus some. The table shows 150,000 to 200,000 clones, with 80% to 85% occurring only once. The sample comprised PBMCs. These TCRs come from a man in his forties in good health and CMV-seropositive. CDR3s include the opening cysteine and the closing phenylalanine or tryptophan. D genes are given only for firm matches. Clone size, where shown, is once, few, many, or a class for clones that have expanded.

J | length | size | V | D | CDR3 | DNA
TRBJ1-2 | 14 | once | TRBV2 | NA | CASSVRTANYGYTF | TGTGCCAGCAGTGTACGGACAGCTAACTATGGCTACACCTTC
TRBJ2-7 | 20 | NA | TRBV7-8 | TRBD2 | CASSLAPSGGAGGGLSEQYF | TGTGCCAGCAGCTTAGCGCCTAGCGGGGGGGCAGGGGGAGGATTGTCCGAGCAGTACTTC
TRBJ1-2 | 14 | NA | TRBV27 | NA | CASSLGHSNYGYTF | TGTGCCAGCAGTTTGGGGCACAGCAACTATGGCTACACCTTC
TRBJ1-4 | 16 | NA | TRBV9 | NA | CASSAPEGELSEKLFF | TGTGCCAGCAGCGCCCCAGAGGGGGAATTGAGCGAAAAACTGTTTTTT
TRBJ1-5 | 16 | NA | TRBV18 | NA | CASGPTAARDGQPQHF | TGTGCCAGCGGACCCACAGCCGCCCGGGATGGTCAGCCCCAGCATTTT
TRBJ2-5 | 15 | NA | TRBV5-1 | TRBD2 | CASSRGLVTQETQYF | TGCGCCAGCAGCAGGGGACTAGTTACCCAAGAGACCCAGTACTTC
TRBJ1-2 | 15 | NA | TRBV9 | TRBD1 | CASSAGQGRNYGYTF | TGTGCCAGCAGCGCTGGACAGGGCCGGAACTATGGCTACACCTTC
TRBJ2-6 | 17 | NA | TRBV18 | TRBD1 | CASSLAGTASGANVLTF | TGTGCCAGCTCACTAGCCGGGACAGCCTCTGGGGCCAACGTCCTGACTTTC
TRBJ2-5 | 16 | NA | TRBV5-1 | NA | CASSLAIATRQETQYF | TGCGCCAGCAGCTTGGCCATTGCTACGCGCCAAGAGACCCAGTACTTC
TRBJ2-5 | 16 | few | TRBV7-9 | NA | CASSPSGRGAQETQYF | TGTGCCAGCAGCCCCAGTGGACGGGGGGCCCAAGAGACCCAGTACTTC
TRBJ2-5 | 14 | NA | TRBV28 | NA | CASTPTVNQETQYF | TGTGCCAGCACCCCTACAGTAAACCAAGAGACCCAGTACTTC
TRBJ2-1 | 14 | once | TRBV9 | TRBD2 | CASSPSGKNNEQFF | TGTGCCAGCAGCCCTAGCGGGAAAAACAATGAGCAGTTCTTC
TRBJ2-7 | 15 | NA | TRBV5-1 | TRBD1 | CASSSLTPGQGPAYF | TGCGCCAGCAGCTCCCTCACGCCCGGACAGGGCCCGGCTTACTTC
TRBJ1-1 | 15 | NA | TRBV6-5 | NA | CASSYSKDINTEAFF | TGTGCCAGCAGTTACTCGAAGGACATCAACACTGAAGCTTTCTTT
TRBJ1-1 | 13 | few | TRBV7-2 | NA | CASSSPMNTEAFF | TGTGCCAGCAGCTCCCCCATGAACACTGAAGCTTTCTTT
TRBJ2-5 | 16 | NA | TRBV12-1 | NA | CASSSGTSGPLETQYF | TGTGCCAGCAGCTCCGGGACTAGCGGGCCCTTGGAGACCCAGTACTTC
TRBJ1-2 | 15 | NA | TRBV4-3 | NA | CASSQLHGGDYGYTF | TGCGCCAGCAGCCAACTACACGGCGGGGACTATGGCTACACCTTC
TRBJ1-2 | 14 | NA | TRBV7-9 | NA | CASRRGSDNYGYTF | TGTGCCAGCAGACGAGGATCGGATAACTATGGCTACACCTTC
TRBJ1-1 | 15 | NA | TRBV6-1 | TRBD1 | CASSETGDPGTEAFF | TGTGCCAGCAGTGAAACAGGGGACCCGGGGACTGAAGCTTTCTTT
TRBJ1-2 | 14 | NA | TRBV19 | NA | CASSIGAYDYGYTF | TGTGCCAGTAGTATCGGTGCCTACGACTATGGCTACACCTTC
TRBJ2-7 | 15 | NA | TRBV27 | TRBD1 | CASNPRQGSDYEQYF | TGTGCCAGCAACCCGAGACAGGGATCAGATTACGAGCAGTACTTC
TRBJ1-5 | 15 | NA | TRBV7-9 | NA | CASSTGSNINQPQHF | TGTGCCAGCAGCACGGGATCCAACATAAATCAGCCCCAGCATTTT
TRBJ1-2 | 15 | NA | TRBV9 | NA | CASSVGSGGHYGYTF | TGTGCCAGCAGCGTAGGTAGCGGGGGCCATTATGGCTACACCTTC
TRBJ2-3 | 12 | once | TRBV5-4 | NA | CASSQSTDTQCF | TGTGCCAGCAGCCAGAGCACAGATACGCAGTGTTTT
TRBJ2-7 | 16 | NA | TRBV4-3 | NA | CASSQVVGASGAEQYF | TGCGCCAGCAGCCAAGTTGTGGGGGCTTCTGGGGCCGAGCAGTACTTC
TRBJ2-7 | 11 | NA | TRBV5-6 | NA | CASTRRGEQYF | TGTGCCAGCACCCGGCGGGGTGAGCAGTACTTC
TRBJ2-7 | 14 | NA | TRBV6-6 | TRBD1 | CASSPWGQGGEQYF | TGTGCCAGCAGCCCATGGGGACAGGGGGGCGAGCAGTACTTC